This T cell receptor beta chain appears in the sequencing data of a study of blood T cells in healthy people across ages. Study-level findings and limits: It was held that diversity estimates obtained from one million T cells represented underestimates. Per million T cells, the diversity of TCR beta decreased roughly linearly as age advanced.

This clonotype appeared a single time. Its target is unknown. The CDR3 covers 14 residues. Trimming removed 0 bases at V and 3 bases at J, with 8 bases between. Looked up from germline, CDR1 is SEHNR and CDR2 is FQNEAQ (reference sequence). It was with a sample-barcoded 5' primer and a J-beta primer mix that a second PCR of about 6 to 11 cycles was run. All cDNA molecules were each tagged by a template-switch adaptor with 12 random nucleotides. No fewer than 3 million CDR3-containing paired-end reads came from each sample. Each CDR3 protein gets one entry after TCRdb re-called the 5' RACE reads with MiXCR. The sample lists roughly 1,700,000 distinct CDR3 sequences; roughly 28% were seen once.

This clonotype was obtained from a woman between 25 and 40 years old in good health. Input material: blood. The V gene is TRBV7-9, the J gene TRBJ1-1; the D is unclear. The CDR3 coding sequence is TGTGCCAGCAGCTTAGCTTTGCGGGACACTGAAGCTTTCTTT. Translated, it gives CASSLALRDTEAFF.